This record concerns one T cell receptor (beta chain) sequence. The study ran its PCR with 60 Vbeta and 13 Jbeta primers. Libraries were prepared by immunoSEQ multiplex PCR; TCRdb keeps only in-frame clonotypes and omits some of them. This sample's table has over 200,000 clones. The data belong to a study of cytomegalovirus exposure and HLA in healthy donors. With 0 bases clipped from V and 6 bases from J, the junction kept 5 bases outside the gene matches. CDR1 is LGHNA and CDR2 is YNFKEQ in the germline V gene. There are 14 residues in the CDR3. Sequenced material: PBMCs. The rearrangement uses TRBV4-2 and TRBJ2-7; 7 nucleotides agree with TRBD2. The receptor comes from a woman aged 25-40 years in good health and CMV-seropositive. CDR3 DNA sequence: TGTGCCAGCAGCCAAGATGGGGGGGACTCCGAGCAGTACTTC. It yields the protein CASSQDGGDSEQYF.